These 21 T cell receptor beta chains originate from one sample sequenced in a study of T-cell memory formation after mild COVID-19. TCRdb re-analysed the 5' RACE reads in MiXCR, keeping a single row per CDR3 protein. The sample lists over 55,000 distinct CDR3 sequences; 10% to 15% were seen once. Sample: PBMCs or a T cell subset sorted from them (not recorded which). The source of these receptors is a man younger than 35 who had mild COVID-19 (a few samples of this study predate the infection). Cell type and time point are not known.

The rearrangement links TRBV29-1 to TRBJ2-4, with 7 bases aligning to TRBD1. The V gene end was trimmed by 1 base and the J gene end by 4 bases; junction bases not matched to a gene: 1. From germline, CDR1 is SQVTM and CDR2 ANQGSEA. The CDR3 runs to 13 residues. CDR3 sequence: CSVEGQGKNIQYF. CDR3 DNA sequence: TGCAGCGTTGAAGGACAGGGAAAAAACATTCAGTACTTC.

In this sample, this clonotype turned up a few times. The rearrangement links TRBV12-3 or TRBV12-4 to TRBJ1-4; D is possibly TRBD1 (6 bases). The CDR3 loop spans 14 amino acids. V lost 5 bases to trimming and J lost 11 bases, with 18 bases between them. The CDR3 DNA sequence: TGTGCCAGCAGTCCGACCCGAGGGACACGGAAACTGTTTTTT. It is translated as CASSPTRGTRKLFF.

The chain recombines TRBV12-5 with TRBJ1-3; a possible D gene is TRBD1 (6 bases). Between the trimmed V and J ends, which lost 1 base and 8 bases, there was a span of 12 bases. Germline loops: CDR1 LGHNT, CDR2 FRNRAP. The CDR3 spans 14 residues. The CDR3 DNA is TGTGCTAGTGGTTTGGGGACAGATGAGTACACCATATATTTT. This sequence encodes CASGLGTDEYTIYF.

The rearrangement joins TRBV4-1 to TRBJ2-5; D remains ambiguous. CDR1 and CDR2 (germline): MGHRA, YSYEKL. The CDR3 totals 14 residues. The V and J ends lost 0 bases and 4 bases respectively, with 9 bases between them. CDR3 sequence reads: CASSQEVIRETQYF. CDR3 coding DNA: TGCGCCAGCAGCCAAGAGGTAATTCGAGAGACCCAGTACTTC.

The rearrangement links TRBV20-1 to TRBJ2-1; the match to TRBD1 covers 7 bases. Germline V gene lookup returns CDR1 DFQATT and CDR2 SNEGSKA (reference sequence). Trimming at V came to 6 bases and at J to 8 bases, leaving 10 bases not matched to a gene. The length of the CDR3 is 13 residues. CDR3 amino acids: CSAPKTGIHEQFF. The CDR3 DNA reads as TGCAGTGCCCCAAAGACAGGGATACATGAGCAGTTCTTC.

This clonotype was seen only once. In nucleotides, the CDR3 is TGTGCCAGCAGCAGTGACAGGCCTTTCTCAGATACGCAGTATTTT. Its translation is CASSSDRPFSDTQYF. The chain joins TRBV5-5 to TRBJ2-3, with a weak D call TRBD1 (6 bases). The V end lost 4 bases, the J end lost 4 bases, and 16 bases lay between the germline ends. This CDR3 contains 15 residues. Germline loops: CDR1 SGHKS, CDR2 YYEKEE (reference sequence).

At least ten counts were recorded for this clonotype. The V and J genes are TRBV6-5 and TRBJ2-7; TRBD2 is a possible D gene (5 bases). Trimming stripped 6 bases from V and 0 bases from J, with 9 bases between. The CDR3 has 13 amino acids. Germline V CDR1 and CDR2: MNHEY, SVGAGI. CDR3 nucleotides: TGTGCCAGCAGGCGGGCCAGCTCCTACGAGCAGTACTTC. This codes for CASRRASSYEQYF.

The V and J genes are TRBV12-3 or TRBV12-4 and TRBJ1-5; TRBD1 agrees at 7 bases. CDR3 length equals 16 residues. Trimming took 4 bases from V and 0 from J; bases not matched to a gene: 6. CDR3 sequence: CASSYRTGVSNQPQHF. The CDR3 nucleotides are TGTGCCAGCAGTTATCGGACAGGAGTTAGCAATCAGCCCCAGCATTTT.

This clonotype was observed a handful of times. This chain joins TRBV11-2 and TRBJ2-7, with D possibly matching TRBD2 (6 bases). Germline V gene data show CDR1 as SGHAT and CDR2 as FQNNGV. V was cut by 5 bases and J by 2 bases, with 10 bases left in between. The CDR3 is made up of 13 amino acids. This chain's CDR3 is CASSGTSTYEQYF. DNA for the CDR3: TGTGCCAGCAGCGGGACTTCGACCTACGAGCAGTACTTC.

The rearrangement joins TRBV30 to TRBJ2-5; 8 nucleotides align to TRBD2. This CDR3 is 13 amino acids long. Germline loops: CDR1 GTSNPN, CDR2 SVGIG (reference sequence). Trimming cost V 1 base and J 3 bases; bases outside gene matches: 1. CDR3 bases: TGTGCCTGGAGTGGGGGACTAGAAGAGACCCAGTACTTC. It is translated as CAWSGGLEETQYF.

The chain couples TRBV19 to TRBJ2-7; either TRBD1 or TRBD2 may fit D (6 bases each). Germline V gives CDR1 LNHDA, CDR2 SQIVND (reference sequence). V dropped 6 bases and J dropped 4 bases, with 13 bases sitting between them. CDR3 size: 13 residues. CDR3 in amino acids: CASRGGNEYEQYF. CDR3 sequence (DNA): TGTGCCAGTAGAGGGGGGAACGAGTACGAGCAGTACTTC.

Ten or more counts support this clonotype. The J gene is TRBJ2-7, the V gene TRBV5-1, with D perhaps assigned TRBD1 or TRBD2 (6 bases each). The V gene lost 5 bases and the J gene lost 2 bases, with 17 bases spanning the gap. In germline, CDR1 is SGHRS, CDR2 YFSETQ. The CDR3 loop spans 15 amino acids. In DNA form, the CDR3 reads TGCGCCAGCAGTTGGGGGGCAGGGGAGGCCTACGAGCAGTACGTC. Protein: CASSWGAGEAYEQYV.

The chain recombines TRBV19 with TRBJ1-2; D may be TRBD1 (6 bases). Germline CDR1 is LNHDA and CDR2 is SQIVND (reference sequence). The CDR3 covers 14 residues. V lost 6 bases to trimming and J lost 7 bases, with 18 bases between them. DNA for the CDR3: TGTGCCAGTAGCGGCTTGCAGGGGCGGAGTGGCTACACCTTC. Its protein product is CASSGLQGRSGYTF.

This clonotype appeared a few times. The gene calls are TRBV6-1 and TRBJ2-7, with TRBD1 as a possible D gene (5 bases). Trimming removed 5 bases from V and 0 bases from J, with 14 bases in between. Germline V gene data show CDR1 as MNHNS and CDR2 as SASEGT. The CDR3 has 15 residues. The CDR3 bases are TGTGCCAGCAGTCACAGACAGCTAGTCTCCTACGAGCAGTACGTC. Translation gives CASSHRQLVSYEQYV.

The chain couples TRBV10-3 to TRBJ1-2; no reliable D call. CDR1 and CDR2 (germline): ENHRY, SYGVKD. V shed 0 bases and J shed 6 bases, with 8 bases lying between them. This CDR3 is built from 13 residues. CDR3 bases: TGTGCCATCAGTGAGTCGATAGAGGATGGCTACACCTTC. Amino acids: CAISESIEDGYTF.

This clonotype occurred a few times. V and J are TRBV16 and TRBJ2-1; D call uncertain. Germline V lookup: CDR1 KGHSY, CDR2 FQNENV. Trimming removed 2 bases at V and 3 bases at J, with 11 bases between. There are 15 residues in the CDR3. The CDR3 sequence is CASSQVAPLYNEQFF. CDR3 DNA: TGTGCCAGCAGCCAAGTAGCTCCGCTCTACAATGAGCAGTTCTTC.

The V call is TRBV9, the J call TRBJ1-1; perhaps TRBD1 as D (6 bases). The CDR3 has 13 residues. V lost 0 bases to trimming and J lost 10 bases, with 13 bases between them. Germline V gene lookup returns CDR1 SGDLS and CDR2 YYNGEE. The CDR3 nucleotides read TGTGCCAGCAGCGTAGAGGGGGGGAGGTTAGCTTTCTTT. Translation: CASSVEGGRLAFF. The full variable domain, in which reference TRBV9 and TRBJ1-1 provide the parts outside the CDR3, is DSGVTQTPKHLITATGQRVTLRCSPRSGDLSVYWYQQSLDQGLQFLIQYYNGEERAKGNILERFSAQQFPDLHSELNLSSLELGDSALYFCASSVEGGRLAFFGQGTRLTVV.

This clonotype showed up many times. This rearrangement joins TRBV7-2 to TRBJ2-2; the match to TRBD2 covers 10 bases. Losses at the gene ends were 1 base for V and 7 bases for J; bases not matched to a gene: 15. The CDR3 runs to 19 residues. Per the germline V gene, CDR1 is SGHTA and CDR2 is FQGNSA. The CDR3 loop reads CASSLEALRGLAVHGELFF. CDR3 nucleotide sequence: TGTGCCAGCAGCTTAGAAGCCCTTCGTGGACTAGCGGTTCACGGGGAGCTGTTTTTT.

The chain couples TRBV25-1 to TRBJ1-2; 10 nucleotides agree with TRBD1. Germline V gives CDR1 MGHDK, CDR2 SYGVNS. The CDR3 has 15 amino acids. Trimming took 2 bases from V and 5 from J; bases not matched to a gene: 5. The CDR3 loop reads CASSEPGQGIYGYTF. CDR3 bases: TGTGCCAGCAGTGAACCGGGACAGGGGATTTATGGCTACACCTTC.

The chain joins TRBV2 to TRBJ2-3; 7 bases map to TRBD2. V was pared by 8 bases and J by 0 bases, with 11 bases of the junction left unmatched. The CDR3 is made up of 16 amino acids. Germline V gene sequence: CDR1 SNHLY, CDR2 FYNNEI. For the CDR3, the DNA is TGTGCCAGCCGGTTTAAGCTAGCGGCTAGCACAGATACGCAGTATTTT. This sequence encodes CASRFKLAASTDTQYF.

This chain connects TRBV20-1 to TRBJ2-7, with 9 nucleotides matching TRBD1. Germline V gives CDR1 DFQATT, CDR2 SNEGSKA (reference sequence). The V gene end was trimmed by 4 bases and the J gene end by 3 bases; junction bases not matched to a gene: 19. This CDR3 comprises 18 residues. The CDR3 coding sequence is TGCAGTGCTAAGACGGAAACAGGGGGCACCATTGATTACTACGAGCAGTACTTC. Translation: CSAKTETGGTIDYYEQYF.